The clone carrying this T cell receptor beta chain appeared many times. This record belongs to a study of Graves' ophthalmopathy and Graves' hyperthyroidism. Ophthalmopathy cases showed moderate-to-severe activity, scoring CAS ≥3 and NOSPECS ≥4, with duration under 3 months. The CDR3 consists of 13 residues. Trimming took 6 bases from V and 2 from J; bases not matched to a gene: 0. The study amplified TCR beta CDR3 regions using RNA transcripts. HTBI-primed first-round RT-PCR preceded second-round multiplex PCR. TCRdb redid the calling of the multiplex PCR reads with MiXCR, one entry per CDR3 protein. This sample has approximately 700,000 distinct CDR3 sequences, with 35% to 50% found just once.

The V gene is TRBV12-3 or TRBV12-4, the J gene TRBJ1-3; 8 positions agree with TRBD1. This sequence originates from an adult man with Graves' ophthalmopathy. Sample: peripheral blood. This CDR3 is CASRTGAGNTIYF. CDR3 in DNA: TGTGCCAGCAGGACAGGGGCTGGAAACACCATATATTTT.